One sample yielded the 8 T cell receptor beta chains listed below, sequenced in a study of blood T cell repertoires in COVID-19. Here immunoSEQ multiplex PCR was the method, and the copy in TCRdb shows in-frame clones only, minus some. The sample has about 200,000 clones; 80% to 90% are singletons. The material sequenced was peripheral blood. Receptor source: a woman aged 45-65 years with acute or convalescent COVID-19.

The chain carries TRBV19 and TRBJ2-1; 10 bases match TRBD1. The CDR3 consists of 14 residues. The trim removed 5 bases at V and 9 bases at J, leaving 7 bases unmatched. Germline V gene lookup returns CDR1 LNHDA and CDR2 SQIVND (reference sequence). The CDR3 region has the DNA TGTGCCAGTAGTCCACAGACAGGGGGCCTTGAGCAGTTCTTC. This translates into CASSPQTGGLEQFF.

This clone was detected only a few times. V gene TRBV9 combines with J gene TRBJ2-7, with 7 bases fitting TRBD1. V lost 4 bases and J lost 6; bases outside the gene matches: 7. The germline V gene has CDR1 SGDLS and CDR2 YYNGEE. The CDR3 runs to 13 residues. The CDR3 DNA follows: TGTGCCAGCAGCAATACCCACAGGGGCGAGCAGTACTTC. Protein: CASSNTHRGEQYF.

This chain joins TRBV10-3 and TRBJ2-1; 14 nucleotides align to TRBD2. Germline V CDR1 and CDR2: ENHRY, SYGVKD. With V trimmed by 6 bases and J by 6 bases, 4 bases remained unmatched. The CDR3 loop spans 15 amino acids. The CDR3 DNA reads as TGTGCCATCAGCCGGGGACTAGCGGGGGCCAATGAGCAGTTCTTC. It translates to CAISRGLAGANEQFF.

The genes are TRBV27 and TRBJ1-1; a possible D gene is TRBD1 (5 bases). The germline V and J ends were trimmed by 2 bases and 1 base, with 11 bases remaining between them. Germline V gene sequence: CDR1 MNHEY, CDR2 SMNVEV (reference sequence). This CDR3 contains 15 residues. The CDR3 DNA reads TGTGCCAGCAGTTTACGGGCAGGGTCGAACACTGAAGCTTTCTTT. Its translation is CASSLRAGSNTEAFF.

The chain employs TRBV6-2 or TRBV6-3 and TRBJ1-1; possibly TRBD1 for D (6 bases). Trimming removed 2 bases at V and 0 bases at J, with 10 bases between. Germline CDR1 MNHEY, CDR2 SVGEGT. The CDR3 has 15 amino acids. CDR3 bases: TGTGCCAGCAGTTACCCTACAGGGATGAACACTGAAGCTTTCTTT. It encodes CASSYPTGMNTEAFF.

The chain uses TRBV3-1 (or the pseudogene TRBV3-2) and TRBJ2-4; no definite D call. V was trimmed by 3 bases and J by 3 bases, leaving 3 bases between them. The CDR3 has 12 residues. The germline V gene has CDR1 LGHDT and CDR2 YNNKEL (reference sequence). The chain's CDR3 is CASSHGKNIQYF. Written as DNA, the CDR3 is TGTGCCAGCAGCCACGGCAAAAACATTCAGTACTTC.

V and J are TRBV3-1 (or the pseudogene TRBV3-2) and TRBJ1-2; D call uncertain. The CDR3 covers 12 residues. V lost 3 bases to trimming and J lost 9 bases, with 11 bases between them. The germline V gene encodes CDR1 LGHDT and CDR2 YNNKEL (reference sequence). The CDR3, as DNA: TGTGCCAGCAGCCAGAGGGAGGGTAGCTACACCTTC. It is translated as CASSQREGSYTF.

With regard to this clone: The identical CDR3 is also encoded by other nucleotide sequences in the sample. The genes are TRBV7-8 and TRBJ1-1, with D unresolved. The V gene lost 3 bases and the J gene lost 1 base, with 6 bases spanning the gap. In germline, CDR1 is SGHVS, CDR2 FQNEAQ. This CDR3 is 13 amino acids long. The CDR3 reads CASSLGRNTEAFF. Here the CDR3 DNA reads TGTGCCAGCAGCTTGGGCAGGAACACTGAAGCTTTCTTT.